Below, 31 T cell receptor beta chains from the same sample are listed, as sequenced in a study of T cell responses to AZD1222 COVID-19 vaccine. Method: immunoSEQ multiplex PCR; TCRdb's copy keeps in-frame clones and lacks some. The data hold roughly 120,000 clones, with around 89% observed a single time. The specimen comprised peripheral blood, sampled on day 0 of AZD1222 vaccination. These receptors originate from an adult in good health.

The chain employs TRBV5-4 and TRBJ1-6; no reliable D call. Per the germline V gene, CDR1 is SGHNT and CDR2 is YYREEE (reference sequence). V lost 4 bases, J lost 9 bases, and 14 bases lay in between. The CDR3 spans 14 residues. CDR3 bases: TGTGCCAGCAGCCCCTTGTCGGAAGCTTCACCCCTCCACTTT. Amino acid sequence: CASSPLSEASPLHF. The full variable domain, rest sourced from reference TRBV5-4 and TRBJ1-6, is ETGVTQSPTHLIKTRGQQVTLRCSSQSGHNTVSWYQQALGQGPQFIFQYYREEENGRGNFPPRFSGLQFPNYSSELNVNALELDDSALYLCASSPLSEASPLHFGNGTRLTVT.

The J gene is TRBJ1-5, the V gene TRBV7-2; 7 bases map to TRBD1. This CDR3 spans 15 amino acids. V lost 5 bases and J lost 4; bases outside the gene matches: 8. Germline V lookup: CDR1 SGHTA, CDR2 FQGNSA. The CDR3 is CASSQQGTLNQPQHF. The CDR3, as DNA: TGTGCCAGCAGCCAACAGGGGACTTTGAATCAGCCCCAGCATTTT.

The chain couples TRBV6-2 or TRBV6-3 to TRBJ2-7, with 9 nucleotides matching TRBD2. J lost 6 bases, V lost 0 bases, and 6 bases had no gene match. CDR3 size: 15 residues. The germline V gene has CDR1 MNHEY and CDR2 SVGEGT. The CDR3 reads CASSYSKAGGSEQYF. In DNA form, the CDR3 reads TGTGCCAGCAGTTACTCGAAAGCGGGGGGATCCGAGCAGTACTTC.

The J gene is TRBJ2-6, the V gene TRBV27; 8 nucleotides line up with TRBD1. Germline assignment: CDR1 MNHEY and CDR2 SMNVEV (reference sequence). With 6 bases clipped from V and 0 bases from J, the junction kept 7 bases outside the gene matches. CDR3 length: 17 residues. The DNA of the CDR3 is TGTGCCAGCAGAGCCGGGACAGGTATCTCTGGGGCCAACGTCCTGACTTTC. Translating gives CASRAGTGISGANVLTF.

The chain joins TRBV10-2 to TRBJ1-1, with D unresolved. The ends were cut back, 4 bases at V and 3 bases at J, with 9 bases in the middle. The CDR3 is 13 residues long. Germline CDR1 and CDR2: WSHSY and SAAADI. For the CDR3, the DNA is TGCGCCAGCAGTGGAGTACCTTACACTGAAGCTTTCTTT. Its protein product is CASSGVPYTEAFF.

This rearrangement joins TRBV18 to TRBJ1-1; D is uncertain. V lost 5 bases, J lost 0 bases, and 7 bases lay in between. The CDR3 is made up of 13 amino acids. Germline-derived CDR1 and CDR2 are KGHSH and LQKENI. CDR3 sequence reads: CASSISVNTEAFF. In DNA form, the CDR3 reads TGTGCCAGCTCAATATCCGTGAACACTGAAGCTTTCTTT.

This clone appeared a few times. This chain connects TRBV9 to TRBJ2-1, with TRBD2 as a possible D gene (5 bases). Trimming stripped 3 bases from V and 0 bases from J, with 10 bases between. This CDR3 has 15 residues. CDR1 is SGDLS and CDR2 is YYNGEE in the germline V gene. The CDR3 loop reads CASSGAESSYNEQFF. CDR3 nucleotide sequence: TGTGCCAGCAGCGGAGCGGAAAGCTCCTACAATGAGCAGTTCTTC.

This chain joins TRBV5-1 and TRBJ2-3; D possibly corresponds to TRBD2 (6 bases). The CDR3 covers 16 residues. Germline loops: CDR1 SGHRS, CDR2 YFSETQ. V lost 4 bases and J 0 bases, leaving 15 bases between the germline ends. The CDR3 loop is CASSRGTSASTDTQYF. CDR3 nucleotides: TGCGCCAGCAGCCGAGGGACTTCCGCCAGCACAGATACGCAGTATTTT.

The J gene is TRBJ1-5, the V gene TRBV5-1; D perhaps matches TRBD1 (6 bases). Trimming removed 1 base from V and 7 bases from J, with 15 bases in between. Germline CDR1 SGHRS, CDR2 YFSETQ. The CDR3 has 15 amino acids. The CDR3 here is CASSLSPGAGQPQHF. In DNA, the CDR3 is TGCGCCAGCAGCTTGTCCCCGGGGGCGGGACAGCCCCAGCATTTT. Complete variable domain (other parts from reference TRBV5-1 and TRBJ1-5): KAGVTQTPRYLIKTRGQQVTLSCSPISGHRSVSWYQQTPGQGLQFLFEYFSETQRNKGNFPGRFSGRQFSNSRSEMNVSTLELGDSALYLCASSLSPGAGQPQHFGDGTRLSIL.

The chain uses TRBV5-1 and TRBJ1-1; perhaps TRBD1 as D (5 bases). This CDR3 has 14 residues. Germline V gene lookup returns CDR1 SGHRS and CDR2 YFSETQ. Trimming pared 4 bases from V and 4 bases from J, leaving 14 bases between. CDR3 amino acids: CASSPLAGSTEAFF. For the CDR3, the DNA is TGCGCCAGCAGCCCCTTAGCAGGGTCCACTGAAGCTTTCTTT. The variable domain in full, with the rest retrieved from reference TRBV5-1 and TRBJ1-1, is KAGVTQTPRYLIKTRGQQVTLSCSPISGHRSVSWYQQTPGQGLQFLFEYFSETQRNKGNFPGRFSGRQFSNSRSEMNVSTLELGDSALYLCASSPLAGSTEAFFGQGTRLTVV.

This clone was picked up a small number of times. The chain combines TRBV5-4 with TRBJ1-2; the D is unclear. The germline gives CDR1 SGHNT, CDR2 YYREEE (reference sequence). CDR3 length equals 13 residues. Trimming removed 4 bases at V and 3 bases at J, with 10 bases between. The CDR3 region is CASSQDPDYGYTF. The CDR3 nucleotides read TGTGCCAGCAGCCAAGACCCCGACTATGGCTACACCTTC.

This chain links TRBV6-2 or TRBV6-3 with TRBJ1-2; 7 bases are shared with TRBD1. Germline assignment: CDR1 MNHEY and CDR2 SVGEGT. The CDR3 is 14 residues long. The junction had 6 bases not matched to a gene; V was cut back by 6 bases and J by 2 bases. The CDR3 reads CASSRTGANYGYTF. The CDR3 DNA sequence: TGTGCCAGCAGCCGGACAGGCGCAAACTATGGCTACACCTTC.

This chain links TRBV10-1 with TRBJ1-1, with D perhaps TRBD1 (6 bases). In germline, CDR1 is WNHNN, CDR2 SYGVQD (reference sequence). The CDR3 totals 14 residues. Trimming shortened V by 3 bases and J by 0 bases, and 8 bases separated the two germline ends. The chain's CDR3 is CASSEGTLNTEAFF. The CDR3, as DNA: TGCGCCAGCAGTGAAGGGACACTGAACACTGAAGCTTTCTTT.

This clone was observed a handful of times. Here the CDR3 DNA reads TGTGCCAGCAGTCTAGGGGGCGAGGGCGCAAAACTGTTTTTT. Protein product: CASSLGGEGAKLFF. The rearrangement joins TRBV21-1 to TRBJ1-4; the DNA was not compared with TRBD1, the D call given in the table. TRBV21-1 is marked as a pseudogene. This CDR3 region has 14 residues.

The chain employs TRBV3-1 (or the pseudogene TRBV3-2) and TRBJ2-7; perhaps TRBD2 as D (6 bases). V lost 1 base and J lost 0, with 10 bases in between. Looked up from germline, CDR1 is LGHDT and CDR2 is YNNKEL (reference sequence). CDR3 length equals 15 residues. The CDR3 spells CASSQGGVASYEQYF. CDR3 nucleotide sequence: TGTGCCAGCAGCCAAGGGGGGGTTGCCTCCTACGAGCAGTACTTC.

This chain uses TRBV12-3 or TRBV12-4 with TRBJ1-1; maybe TRBD1 (5 bases). The CDR3 sequence is 13 residues long. V was clipped by 8 bases and J by 3 bases, with 13 bases between them. The CDR3 sequence: CASVSSGHTEAFF. Here the CDR3 DNA reads TGTGCCAGCGTCAGCTCGGGGCACACTGAAGCTTTCTTT.

The chain couples TRBV10-3 to TRBJ2-7; D is unresolved. CDR3 size: 12 residues. V was clipped by 8 bases and J by 0 bases, with 8 bases between them. Germline loops: CDR1 ENHRY, CDR2 SYGVKD. The CDR3 region has the DNA TGTGCCATCGCAGGTGACTCCTACGAGCAGTACTTC. The encoded protein is CAIAGDSYEQYF.

This clone came up once. DNA for the CDR3: TGTGCCATCGCGGACAGGCCCAATCAGCCCCAGCATTTT. Translating gives CAIADRPNQPQHF. This chain connects TRBV10-3 to TRBJ1-5, with 7 bases that match TRBD1. CDR1 and CDR2 (germline): ENHRY, SYGVKD. Losses at the gene ends were 8 bases for V and 3 bases for J; bases not matched to a gene: 4. CDR3 length equals 13 residues.

The genes are TRBV14 and TRBJ1-6; D might be TRBD1 (6 bases). This CDR3 is 13 amino acids long. V lost 4 bases to trimming and J lost 10 bases, with 11 bases between them. Per germline, CDR1 SGHDN and CDR2 FVKESK. CDR3 nucleotides: TGTGCCAGCAGCCCACAGGGACAATCACCCCTCCACTTT. Protein product: CASSPQGQSPLHF.

This chain connects TRBV7-8 to TRBJ2-3; a weak D match, TRBD2 (7 bases). Per the germline V gene, CDR1 is SGHVS and CDR2 is FQNEAQ. V dropped 2 bases and J dropped 8 bases, with 11 bases sitting between them. This CDR3 region has 13 residues. CDR3 DNA sequence: TGTGCCAGCAGCTTAAGGGAGGGGGGTACGCAGTATTTT. It encodes CASSLREGGTQYF.

This clone was detected only a few times. This chain joins TRBV5-1 and TRBJ1-4; TRBD1 matches 10 bases. V was pared by 4 bases and J by 8 bases, with 14 bases of the junction left unmatched. The CDR3 consists of 17 residues. Per germline, CDR1 SGHRS and CDR2 YFSETQ. The CDR3 DNA reads as TGCGCCAGCAGCAGAAGACAGGGGGCGCGAGTGGGAGAAAAACTGTTTTTT. This sequence encodes CASSRRQGARVGEKLFF. Variable domain in full (rest from reference TRBV5-1 and TRBJ1-4): KAGVTQTPRYLIKTRGQQVTLSCSPISGHRSVSWYQQTPGQGLQFLFEYFSETQRNKGNFPGRFSGRQFSNSRSEMNVSTLELGDSALYLCASSRRQGARVGEKLFFGSGTQLSVL.

This clone was recorded only once. This chain joins TRBV5-4 and TRBJ1-2; D is unresolved. The CDR3 runs to 11 residues. Between the trimmed V and J ends, which lost 4 bases and 5 bases, there was a span of 6 bases. CDR1 SGHNT and CDR2 YYREEE come from the germline V gene (reference sequence). This CDR3 reads CASSGEYGYTF. CDR3 DNA: TGTGCCAGCAGCGGAGAGTATGGCTACACCTTC.

This clone is a singleton in its sample. This chain links TRBV4-3 with TRBJ2-7, with 7 bases lining up with TRBD1. Germline V gene lookup returns CDR1 LGHNA and CDR2 YSLEER. The junction had 1 base not matched to a gene; V was cut back by 0 bases and J by 5 bases. This CDR3 is 13 amino acids long. This CDR3 reads CASSQEQGNEQYF. CDR3 coding DNA: TGCGCCAGCAGCCAAGAACAGGGGAACGAGCAGTACTTC.

The chain employs TRBV5-1 and TRBJ2-3, with 7 bases that match TRBD1. Germline loops: CDR1 SGHRS, CDR2 YFSETQ. Unmatched junction bases numbered 1, after V lost 2 bases and J lost 4 bases. This CDR3 spans 13 amino acids. CDR3 nucleotide sequence: TGCGCCAGCAGCTTAGACAGGGCAGATACGCAGTATTTT. The encoded protein is CASSLDRADTQYF.

V usage is TRBV2 and J usage is TRBJ2-2, with TRBD2 matching over 9 bases. The J segment lost 6 bases and the V segment lost 3 bases, leaving 2 bases of the junction unmatched. This CDR3 is 14 amino acids long. The germline CDR1 and CDR2 sequences are SNHLY and FYNNEI. For the CDR3, the DNA is TGTGCCAGCAGTGAGCGGGGGGGTCCCGGGGAGCTGTTTTTT. Translation gives CASSERGGPGELFF.

This chain links TRBV5-6 with TRBJ1-6; tentative D call: TRBD1 (5 bases). V lost 4 bases, J lost 7 bases, and 12 bases lay in between. Looked up from germline, CDR1 is SGHDT and CDR2 is YYEEEE. The CDR3 extends over 14 amino acids. The CDR3 DNA reads as TGTGCCAGCAGCCGAAGGGGTTACAATTCACCCCTCCACTTT. Encoded protein: CASSRRGYNSPLHF.

The genes are TRBV29-1 and TRBJ1-2; 7 nucleotides align to TRBD1. Trimming at V came to 4 bases and at J to 2 bases, leaving 1 base not matched to a gene. This CDR3 contains 12 residues. The germline gives CDR1 SQVTM, CDR2 ANQGSEA. CDR3 nucleotides: TGCAGCGTTGGGGGACAGAACTATGGCTACACCTTC. Translating it yields CSVGGQNYGYTF.

The chain recombines TRBV23-1 with TRBJ1-3; 7 positions agree with TRBD1. TRBV23-1 is filed as an ORF, its function uncertain. CDR3 length: 16 residues. Trimming removed 3 bases from V and 0 bases from J; junction bases left unmatched: 5. In DNA form, the CDR3 reads TGCGCCAGCAGTCACCTCCGGACAGGCTCTGGAAACACCATATATTTT. Protein sequence: CASSHLRTGSGNTIYF.

The CDR3 sequence is CASRLEVGSGPSFFNYGYTF. The CDR3 nucleotides read TGTGCAAGTCGCTTAGAGGTTGGGTCCGGGCCAAGTTTCTTCAACTATGGCTACACCTTC. The rearrangement joins TRBV12-2 to TRBJ1-2. TRBV12-2 is termed a pseudogene. The length of the CDR3 is 20 residues.

This clone has just a few counts. The V gene is TRBV7-8, the J gene TRBJ1-5; D is possibly TRBD1 (5 bases). There are 15 residues in the CDR3. V was shortened by 5 bases and J by 1 base, with 12 bases between the two germline ends. Germline values: CDR1 SGHVS, CDR2 FQNEAQ. CDR3 in amino acids: CASSAGRQSNQPQHF. The CDR3 DNA follows: TGTGCCAGCAGCGCAGGCCGACAGAGCAATCAGCCCCAGCATTTT.

This clone appeared a single time. This chain joins TRBV6-6 and TRBJ1-2, with a tentative D call TRBD1 (6 bases). Germline V gene lookup returns CDR1 MNHNY and CDR2 SVGAGI (reference sequence). Trimming removed 7 bases from V and 8 bases from J, with 20 bases in between. The CDR3 has 14 amino acids. The CDR3 coding sequence is TGTGCCAGCACCCTAGACGGATCCCAGGGGGGCTACACCTTC. This encodes CASTLDGSQGGYTF.